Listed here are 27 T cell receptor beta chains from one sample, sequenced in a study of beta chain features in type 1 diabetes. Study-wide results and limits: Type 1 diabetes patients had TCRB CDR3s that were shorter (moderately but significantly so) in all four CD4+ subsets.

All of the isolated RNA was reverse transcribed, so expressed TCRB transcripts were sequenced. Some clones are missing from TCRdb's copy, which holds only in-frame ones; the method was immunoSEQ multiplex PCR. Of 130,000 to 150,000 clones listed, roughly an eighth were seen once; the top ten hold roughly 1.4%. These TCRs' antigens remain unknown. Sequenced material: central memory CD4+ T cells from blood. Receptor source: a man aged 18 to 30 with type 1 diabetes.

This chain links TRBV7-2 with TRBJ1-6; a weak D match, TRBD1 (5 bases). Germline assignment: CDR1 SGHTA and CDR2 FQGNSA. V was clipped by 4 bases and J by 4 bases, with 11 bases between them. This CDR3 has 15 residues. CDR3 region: CASSYRDGYNSPLHF. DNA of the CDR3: TGTGCCAGCAGCTACCGGGACGGATATAATTCACCCCTCCACTTT.

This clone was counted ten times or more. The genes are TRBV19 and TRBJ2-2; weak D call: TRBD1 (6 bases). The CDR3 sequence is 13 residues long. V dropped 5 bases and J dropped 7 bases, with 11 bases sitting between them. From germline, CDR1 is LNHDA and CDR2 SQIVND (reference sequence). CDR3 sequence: CASSVQGDGELFF. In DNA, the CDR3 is TGTGCCAGTAGTGTACAGGGCGACGGGGAGCTGTTTTTT.

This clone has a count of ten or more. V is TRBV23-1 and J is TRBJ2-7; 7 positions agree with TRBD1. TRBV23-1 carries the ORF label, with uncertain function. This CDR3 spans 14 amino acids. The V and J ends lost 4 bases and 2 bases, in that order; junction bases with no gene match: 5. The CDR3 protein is CASSLGQPPYEQYF. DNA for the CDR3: TGCGCCAGCAGTCTGGGACAGCCTCCCTACGAGCAGTACTTC.

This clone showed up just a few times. DNA for the CDR3: TGTGCCAGCAGCCTCGGGGTGACGAACACTGAAGCTTTCTTT. Translation: CASSLGVTNTEAFF. V is TRBV7-2 and J is TRBJ1-1, with unresolved D. Germline V CDR1 and CDR2: SGHTA, FQGNSA. The V end was cut by 5 bases, the J end by 1 base, with 11 bases between. The CDR3 contains 14 residues.

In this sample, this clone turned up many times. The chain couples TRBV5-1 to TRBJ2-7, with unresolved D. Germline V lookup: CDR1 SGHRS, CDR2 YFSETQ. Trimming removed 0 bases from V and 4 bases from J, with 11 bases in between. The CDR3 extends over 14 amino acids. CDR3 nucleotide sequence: TGCGCCAGCAGCTTGGGGGAACCCCGTTACGAGCAGTACTTC. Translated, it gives CASSLGEPRYEQYF.

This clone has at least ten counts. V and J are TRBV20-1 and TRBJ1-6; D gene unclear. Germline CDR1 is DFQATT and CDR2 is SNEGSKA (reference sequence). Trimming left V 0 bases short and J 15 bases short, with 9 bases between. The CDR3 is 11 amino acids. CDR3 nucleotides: TGCAGTGCTAGAGATAGCACCGACCTCCACTTT. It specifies CSARDSTDLHF.

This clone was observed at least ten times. CDR3 amino acids: CATSSRQGGEQYF. CDR3 nucleotides: TGTGCCACCAGCTCCCGACAGGGTGGCGAGCAGTACTTC. This chain links TRBV15 with TRBJ2-7, with 7 bases matching TRBD1. The germline V gene encodes CDR1 LNHNV and CDR2 YYDKDF (reference sequence). J was trimmed by 6 bases and V by 5 bases; bases with no gene match: 7. There are 13 residues in the CDR3.

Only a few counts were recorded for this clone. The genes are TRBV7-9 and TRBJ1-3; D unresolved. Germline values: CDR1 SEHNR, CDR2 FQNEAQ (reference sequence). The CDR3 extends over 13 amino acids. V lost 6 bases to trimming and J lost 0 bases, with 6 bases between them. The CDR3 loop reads CASSQSSGNTIYF. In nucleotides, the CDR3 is TGTGCCAGCAGTCAGAGCTCTGGAAACACCATATATTTT.

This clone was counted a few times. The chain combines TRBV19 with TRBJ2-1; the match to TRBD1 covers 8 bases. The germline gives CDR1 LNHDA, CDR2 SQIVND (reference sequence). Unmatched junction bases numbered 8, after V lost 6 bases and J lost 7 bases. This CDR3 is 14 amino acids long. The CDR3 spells CASRRRGQGNEQFF. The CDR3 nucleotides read TGTGCCAGTAGGCGCAGGGGGCAAGGAAATGAGCAGTTCTTC.

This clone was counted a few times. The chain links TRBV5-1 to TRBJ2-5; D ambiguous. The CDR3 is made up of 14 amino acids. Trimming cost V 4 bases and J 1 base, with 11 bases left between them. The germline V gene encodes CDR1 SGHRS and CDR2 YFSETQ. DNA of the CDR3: TGCGCCAGCAGCAGTGGGGTCCTCCAAGAGACCCAGTACTTC. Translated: CASSSGVLQETQYF.

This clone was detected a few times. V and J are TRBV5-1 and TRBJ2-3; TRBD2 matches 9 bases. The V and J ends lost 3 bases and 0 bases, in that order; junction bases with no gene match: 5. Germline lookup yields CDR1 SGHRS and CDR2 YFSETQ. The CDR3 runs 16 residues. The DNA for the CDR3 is TGCGCCAGCAGCTCTCTAGCGGGGCTTAGCACAGATACGCAGTATTTT. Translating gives CASSSLAGLSTDTQYF. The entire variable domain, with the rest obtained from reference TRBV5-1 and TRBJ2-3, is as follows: KAGVTQTPRYLIKTRGQQVTLSCSPISGHRSVSWYQQTPGQGLQFLFEYFSETQRNKGNFPGRFSGRQFSNSRSEMNVSTLELGDSALYLCASSSLAGLSTDTQYFGPGTRLTVL.

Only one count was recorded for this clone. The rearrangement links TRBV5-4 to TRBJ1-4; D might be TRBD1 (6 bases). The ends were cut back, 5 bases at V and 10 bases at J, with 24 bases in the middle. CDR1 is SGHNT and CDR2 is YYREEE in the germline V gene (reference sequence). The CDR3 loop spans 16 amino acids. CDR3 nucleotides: TGTGCCAGCAGTTCCCGGAGTGTGGGGGCGGAGGGAAAACTGTTTTTT. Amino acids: CASSSRSVGAEGKLFF.

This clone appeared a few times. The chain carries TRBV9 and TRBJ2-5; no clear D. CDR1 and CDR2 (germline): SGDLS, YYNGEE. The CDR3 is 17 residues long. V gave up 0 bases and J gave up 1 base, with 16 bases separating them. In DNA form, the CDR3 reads TGTGCCAGCAGCGTAGCTCCGGCACAGCGCCTCCAAGAGACCCAGTACTTC. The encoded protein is CASSVAPAQRLQETQYF. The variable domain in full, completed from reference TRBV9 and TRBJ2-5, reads DSGVTQTPKHLITATGQRVTLRCSPRSGDLSVYWYQQSLDQGLQFLIQYYNGEERAKGNILERFSAQQFPDLHSELNLSSLELGDSALYFCASSVAPAQRLQETQYFGPGTRLLVL.

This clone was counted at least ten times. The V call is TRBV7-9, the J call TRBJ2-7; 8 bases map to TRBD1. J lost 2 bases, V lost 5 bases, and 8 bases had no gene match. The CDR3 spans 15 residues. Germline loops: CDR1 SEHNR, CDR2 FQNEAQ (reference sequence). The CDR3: CASSRGQGNPYEQYF. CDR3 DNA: TGTGCCAGCAGCCGAGGACAGGGCAACCCCTACGAGCAGTACTTC.

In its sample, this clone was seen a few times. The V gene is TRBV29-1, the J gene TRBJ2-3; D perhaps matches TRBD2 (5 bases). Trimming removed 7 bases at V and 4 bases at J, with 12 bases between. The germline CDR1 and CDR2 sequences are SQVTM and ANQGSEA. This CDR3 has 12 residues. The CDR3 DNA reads TGCAGCGCCCCGGGGAGCGCAGATACGCAGTATTTT. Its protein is CSAPGSADTQYF.

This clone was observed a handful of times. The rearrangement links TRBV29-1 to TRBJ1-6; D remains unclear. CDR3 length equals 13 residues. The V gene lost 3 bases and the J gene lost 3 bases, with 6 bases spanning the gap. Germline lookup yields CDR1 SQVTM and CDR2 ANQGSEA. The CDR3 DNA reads TGCAGCGTTGAGGTAGACTATAATTCACCCCTCCACTTT. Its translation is CSVEVDYNSPLHF.

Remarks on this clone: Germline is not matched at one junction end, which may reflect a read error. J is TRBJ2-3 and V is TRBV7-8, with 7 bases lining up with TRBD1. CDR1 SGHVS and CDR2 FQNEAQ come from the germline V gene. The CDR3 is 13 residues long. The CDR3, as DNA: TGTGCCGGCAGGGGACAGCTTACAGATACGCAGTATTTT. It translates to CAGRGQLTDTQYF. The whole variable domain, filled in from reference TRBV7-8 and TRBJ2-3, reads GAGVSQSPRYKVAKRGQDVALRCDPISGHVSLFWYQQALGQGPEFLTYFQNEAQLDKSGLPSDRFFAERPEGSVSTLKIQRTQQEDSAVYLCAGRGQLTDTQYFGPGTRLTVL.

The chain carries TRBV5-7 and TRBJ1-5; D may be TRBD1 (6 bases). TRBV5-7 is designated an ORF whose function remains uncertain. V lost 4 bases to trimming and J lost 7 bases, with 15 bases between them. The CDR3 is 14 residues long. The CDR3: CASSPQGGGQPQHF. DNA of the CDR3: TGTGCCAGCAGCCCACAGGGAGGTGGGCAGCCCCAGCATTTT.

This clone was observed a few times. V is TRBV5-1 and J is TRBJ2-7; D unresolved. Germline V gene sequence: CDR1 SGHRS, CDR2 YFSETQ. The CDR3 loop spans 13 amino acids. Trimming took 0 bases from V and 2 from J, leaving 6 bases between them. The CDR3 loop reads CASSLERTYEQYF. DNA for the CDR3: TGCGCCAGCAGCTTGGAAAGGACCTACGAGCAGTACTTC.

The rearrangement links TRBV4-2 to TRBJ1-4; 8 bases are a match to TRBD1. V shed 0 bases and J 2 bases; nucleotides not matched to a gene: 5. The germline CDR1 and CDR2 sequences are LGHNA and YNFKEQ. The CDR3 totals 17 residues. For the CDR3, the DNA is TGTGCCAGCAGCCAAGATCAGTCAGGGGGCACTAATGAAAAACTGTTTTTT. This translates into CASSQDQSGGTNEKLFF.

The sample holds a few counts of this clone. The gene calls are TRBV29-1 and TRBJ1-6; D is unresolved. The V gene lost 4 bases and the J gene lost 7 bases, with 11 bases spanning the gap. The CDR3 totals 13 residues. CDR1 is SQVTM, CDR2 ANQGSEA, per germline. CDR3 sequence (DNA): TGCAGCGTTGTGGGTGGAACGAATTCACCCCTCCACTTT. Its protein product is CSVVGGTNSPLHF.

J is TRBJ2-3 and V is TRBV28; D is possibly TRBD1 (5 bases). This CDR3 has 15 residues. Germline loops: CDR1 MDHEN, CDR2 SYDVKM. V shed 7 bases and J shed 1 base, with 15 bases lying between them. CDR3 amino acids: CASTSSGRGTDTQYF. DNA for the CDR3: TGTGCCAGCACTTCAAGTGGCAGGGGCACAGATACGCAGTATTTT.

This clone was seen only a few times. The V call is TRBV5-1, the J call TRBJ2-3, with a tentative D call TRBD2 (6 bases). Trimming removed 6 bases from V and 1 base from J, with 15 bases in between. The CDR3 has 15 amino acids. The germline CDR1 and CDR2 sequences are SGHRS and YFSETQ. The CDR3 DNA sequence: TGCGCCAGCACCGGGGTTGGCGGGGGCACAGATACGCAGTATTTT. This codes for CASTGVGGGTDTQYF.

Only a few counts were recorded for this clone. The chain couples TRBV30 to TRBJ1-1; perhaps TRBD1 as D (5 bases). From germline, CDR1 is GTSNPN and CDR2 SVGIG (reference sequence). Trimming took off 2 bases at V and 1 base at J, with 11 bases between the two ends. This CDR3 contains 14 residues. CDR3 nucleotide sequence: TGTGCCTGGAGTTCAGGGACGGGGAACACTGAAGCTTTCTTT. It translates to CAWSSGTGNTEAFF. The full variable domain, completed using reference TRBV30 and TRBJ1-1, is SQTIHQWPATLVQPVGSPLSLECTVEGTSNPNLYWYRQAAGRGLQLLFYSVGIGQISSEVPQNLSASRPQDRQFILSSKKLLLSDSGFYLCAWSSGTGNTEAFFGQGTRLTVV.

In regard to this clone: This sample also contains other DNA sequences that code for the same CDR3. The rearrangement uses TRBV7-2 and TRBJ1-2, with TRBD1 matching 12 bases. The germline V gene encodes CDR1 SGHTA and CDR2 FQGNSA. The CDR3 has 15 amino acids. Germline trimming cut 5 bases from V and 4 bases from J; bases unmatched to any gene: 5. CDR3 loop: CASSPGQGASYGYTF. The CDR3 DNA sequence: TGTGCCAGCAGCCCGGGACAGGGGGCCAGCTATGGCTACACCTTC.

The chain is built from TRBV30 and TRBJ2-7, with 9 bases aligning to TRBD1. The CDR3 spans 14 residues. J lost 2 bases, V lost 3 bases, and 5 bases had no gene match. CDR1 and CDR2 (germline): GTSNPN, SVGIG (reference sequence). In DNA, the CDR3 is TGTGCCTGGAGCTCGGGACAGGGAACCTACGAGCAGTACTTC. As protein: CAWSSGQGTYEQYF. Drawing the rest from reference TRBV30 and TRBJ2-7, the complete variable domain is SQTIHQWPATLVQPVGSPLSLECTVEGTSNPNLYWYRQAAGRGLQLLFYSVGIGQISSEVPQNLSASRPQDRQFILSSKKLLLSDSGFYLCAWSSGQGTYEQYFGPGTRLTVT.

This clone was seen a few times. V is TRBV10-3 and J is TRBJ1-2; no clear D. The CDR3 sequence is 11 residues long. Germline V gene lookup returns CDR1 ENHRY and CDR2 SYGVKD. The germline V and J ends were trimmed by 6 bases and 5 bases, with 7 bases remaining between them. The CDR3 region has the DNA TGTGCCATCAGCGTGGGATATGGCTACACCTTC. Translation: CAISVGYGYTF.